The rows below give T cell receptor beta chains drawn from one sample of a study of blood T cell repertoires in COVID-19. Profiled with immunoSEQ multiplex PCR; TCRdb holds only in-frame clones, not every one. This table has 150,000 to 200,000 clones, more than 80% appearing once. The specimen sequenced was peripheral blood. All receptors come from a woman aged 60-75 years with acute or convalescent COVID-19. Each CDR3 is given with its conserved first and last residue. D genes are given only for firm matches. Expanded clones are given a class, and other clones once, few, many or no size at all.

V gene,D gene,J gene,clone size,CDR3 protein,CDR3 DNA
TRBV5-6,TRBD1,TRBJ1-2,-,CASSPFNRGRFGYTF,TGTGCCAGCAGCCCCTTCAACAGGGGTAGGTTCGGCTACACCTTC
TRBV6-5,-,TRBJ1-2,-,CASSYSQNYGYTF,TGTGCCAGCAGTTACTCACAGAACTATGGCTACACCTTC
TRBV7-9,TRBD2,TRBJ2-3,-,CGSGKTDTQYF,TGTGGTAGCGGGAAGACAGATACGCAGTATTTT
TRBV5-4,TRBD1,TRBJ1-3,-,CASSPGQGSDTIYF,TGTGCCAGCAGTCCGGGACAGGGTAGCGACACCATATATTTT
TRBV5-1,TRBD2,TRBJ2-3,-,CASSSGTSPSTDTQYF,TGCGCCAGCAGCTCCGGGACTAGTCCCAGCACAGATACGCAGTATTTT
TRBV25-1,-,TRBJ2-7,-,CASSEYPGDYEQYF,TGTGCCAGCAGTGAATATCCGGGGGACTACGAGCAGTACTTC
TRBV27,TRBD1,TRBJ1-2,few,CASSRGQGANYGYTF,TGTGCCAGCAGTCGAGGACAGGGCGCCAACTATGGCTACACCTTC
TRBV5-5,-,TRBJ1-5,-,CASSLAGGNQPQHF,TGTGCCAGCAGCTTGGCGGGGGGCAATCAGCCCCAGCATTTT
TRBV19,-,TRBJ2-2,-,CASSIGAPLTGELFF,TGTGCCAGTAGTATTGGGGCGCCTCTCACCGGGGAGCTGTTTTTT
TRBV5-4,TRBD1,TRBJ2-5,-,CASSFAAGTGGETQYF,TGTGCCAGCAGCTTTGCCGCAGGGACAGGGGGAGAGACCCAGTACTTC
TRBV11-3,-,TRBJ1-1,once,CASSLRAMNTEAFF,TGTGCCAGCAGCTTAAGAGCGATGAACACTGAAGCTTTCTTT
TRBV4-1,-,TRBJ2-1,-,CASSQDPGAASSYNEQFF,TGCGCCAGCAGCCAAGATCCGGGTGCCGCAAGCTCCTACAATGAGCAGTTCTTC